The 27 T cell receptor beta chains listed next were all sequenced from one sample in a study of OX40 agonist ivuxolimab in advanced cancers. Sequencing was performed with immunoSEQ multiplex PCR; in TCRdb, only in-frame clones are kept and a portion is missing. Among more than 20,000 clones, approximately 73% were seen once, and the ten largest hold 7.5% to 10%. The material was CD4+ or CD8+ T cells sorted from blood, obtained in a trial of the OX40 agonist ivuxolimab. The receptor set was obtained from an adult with an advanced solid tumor such as melanoma, head and neck, liver or kidney cancer.

This chain connects TRBV7-3 to TRBJ1-2; a possible D gene is TRBD1 (6 bases). The CDR3 has 14 amino acids. Germline V gene sequence: CDR1 SGHTA, CDR2 FQGTGA. V lost 5 bases and J lost 4, with 14 bases in between. CDR3 amino acids: CASSDLGGPYGYTF. As DNA, the CDR3 is TGTGCCAGCAGCGATCTGGGGGGCCCCTATGGCTACACCTTC.

This chain uses TRBV6-1 with TRBJ1-4; TRBD1 agrees at 8 bases. The CDR3 contains 14 residues. J lost 7 bases, V lost 8 bases, and 9 bases had no gene match. Germline CDR1 is MNHNS and CDR2 is SASEGT. The CDR3 loop is CASGGQGWGEKLFF. Written as DNA, the CDR3 is TGTGCCAGCGGAGGACAGGGTTGGGGTGAAAAACTGTTTTTT.

This clone came up a few times. This sequence joins TRBV6-6 and TRBJ1-6, with 9 positions matching TRBD1. V shed 5 bases, J shed 8 bases, and the junction held 7 bases outside the gene matches. This CDR3 comprises 15 residues. CDR1 and CDR2 from the germline V gene are MNHNY and SVGAGI (reference sequence). The CDR3, as DNA: TGTGCCAGCAGTGGACAGGGGTTTGCCCATTCACCCCTCCACTTT. Its translation is CASSGQGFAHSPLHF.

V gene TRBV14 combines with J gene TRBJ2-1; TRBD2 is a possible D gene (5 bases). From germline, CDR1 is SGHDN and CDR2 FVKESK. CDR3 length: 20 amino acids. V was cut by 4 bases and J by 0 bases, with 25 bases left in between. In DNA form, the CDR3 reads TGTGCCAGCAGCCCAAGTGGTGGCAGGAGGTATCTAATCTCCTACAATGAGCAGTTCTTC. This codes for CASSPSGGRRYLISYNEQFF. Complete variable domain (other parts from reference TRBV14 and TRBJ2-1): EAGVTQFPSHSVIEKGQTVTLRCDPISGHDNLYWYRRVMGKEIKFLLHFVKESKQDESGMPNNRFLAERTGGTYSTLKVQPAELEDSGVYFCASSPSGGRRYLISYNEQFFGPGTRLTVL.

V gene TRBV30 combines with J gene TRBJ1-5; 7 bases align to TRBD1. This CDR3 region has 13 residues. CDR1 GTSNPN and CDR2 SVGIG come from the germline V gene (reference sequence). V shed 4 bases, J shed 5 bases, and the junction held 5 bases outside the gene matches. The CDR3 is CAWNAGGYQPQHF. In DNA, the CDR3 is TGTGCCTGGAACGCAGGGGGGTATCAGCCCCAGCATTTT.

This clone appeared a single time. J is TRBJ2-2 and V is TRBV18; 8 nucleotides match TRBD1. The germline V gene encodes CDR1 KGHSH and CDR2 LQKENI. V lost 6 bases and J lost 7; bases outside the gene matches: 10. The CDR3 extends over 15 amino acids. This CDR3 is CASSLLDRAVGELFF. The CDR3 nucleotides are TGTGCCAGCTCGCTGCTGGACAGGGCCGTCGGGGAGCTGTTTTTT.

This chain joins TRBV5-6 and TRBJ1-1; D is ambiguous. The CDR3 spans 14 residues. Germline V gene data show CDR1 as SGHDT and CDR2 as YYEEEE. V was shortened by 6 bases and J by 0 bases, with 12 bases between the two germline ends. CDR3 in amino acids: CASTFFNMNTEAFF. The CDR3 region has the DNA TGTGCCAGCACCTTTTTTAACATGAACACTGAAGCTTTCTTT.

The rearrangement joins TRBV20-1 to TRBJ2-7; the D gene is possibly TRBD1 (6 bases). V was pared by 6 bases and J by 4 bases, with 10 bases between. The CDR3 has 11 amino acids. Germline lookup yields CDR1 DFQATT and CDR2 SNEGSKA (reference sequence). CDR3 sequence: CSAPRGYEQYF. The CDR3 region has the DNA TGCAGTGCCCCGAGGGGGTACGAGCAGTACTTC.

A single count supports this clone. This rearrangement joins TRBV6-9 to TRBJ2-7; 8 nucleotides match TRBD2. The CDR3 runs to 15 residues. Per the germline V gene, CDR1 is MNHGY and CDR2 is SVAAGI. After removal of 3 bases from V and 2 bases from J, the junction contained 6 bases not matched to a gene. The CDR3 protein is CASSYTSGLPYEQYF. CDR3 sequence (DNA): TGTGCCAGCAGTTACACTAGCGGCCTTCCCTACGAGCAGTACTTC.

The chain combines TRBV11-3 with TRBJ1-2; 9 bases are a match to TRBD1. This CDR3 is 16 amino acids long. CDR1 is SGHNT, CDR2 YENEEA, per germline. V dropped 5 bases and J dropped 4; count of bases not matched to a gene: 11. CDR3 bases: TGTGCCAGCAGCCTCCGGACAGGGGTTATTCCCTATGGCTACACCTTC. It encodes CASSLRTGVIPYGYTF.

The chain couples TRBV18 to TRBJ2-3; a weak D match, TRBD2 (6 bases). The V and J ends lost 3 bases and 5 bases respectively, with 15 bases between them. Germline values: CDR1 KGHSH, CDR2 LQKENI. The CDR3 is 15 residues long. CDR3 in amino acids: CASSPVAGFVDTQYF. The DNA for the CDR3 is TGTGCCAGCTCACCCGTGGCGGGGTTTGTAGATACGCAGTATTTT.

The chain is built from TRBV5-1 and TRBJ1-4, with D uncertain. Trimming took off 4 bases at V and 8 bases at J, with 18 bases between the two ends. The CDR3 sequence is 15 residues long. CDR1 and CDR2 (germline): SGHRS, YFSETQ. CDR3 DNA: TGCGCCAGCAGCAAAGAGGGATTTAACAAGGAAAAACTGTTTTTT. Encoded protein: CASSKEGFNKEKLFF.

This clone was seen a handful of times. CDR3 protein: CVWRNYGYTF. The CDR3 DNA reads as TGTGTGTGGAGAAACTATGGCTACACCTTC. This sequence joins TRBV30 and TRBJ1-2; D is undetermined. This CDR3 comprises 10 residues. CDR1 and CDR2 (germline): GTSNPN, SVGIG (reference sequence).

The chain carries TRBV6-5 and TRBJ1-1; the D is unclear. The CDR3 has 12 residues. Trimming pared 2 bases from V and 4 bases from J, leaving 5 bases between. The V gene's germline CDR1 is MNHEY and CDR2 SVGAGI. CDR3 in amino acids: CASSYAGTEAFF. Here the CDR3 DNA reads TGTGCCAGCAGTTACGCGGGCACTGAAGCTTTCTTT.

This chain joins TRBV29-1 and TRBJ2-2; possibly TRBD2 for D (7 bases). Germline V lookup: CDR1 SQVTM, CDR2 ANQGSEA. This CDR3 has 16 amino acids. V was cut by 6 bases and J by 3 bases, with 20 bases left in between. CDR3: CSVTASEGGYTGELFF. In DNA form, the CDR3 reads TGCAGCGTGACGGCTAGCGAGGGGGGGTACACCGGGGAGCTGTTTTTT.

This clone showed up just a few times. The J gene is TRBJ2-5, the V gene TRBV7-2; unclear D gene. V dropped 5 bases and J dropped 5 bases, with 15 bases sitting between them. The CDR3 totals 14 residues. Germline CDR1 is SGHTA and CDR2 is FQGNSA. The CDR3, as DNA: TGTGCCAGCAGCCTCTCGAGGAATCGGGAGACCCAGTACTTC. It is translated as CASSLSRNRETQYF.

V gene TRBV12-5 combines with J gene TRBJ2-1; the D is unclear. CDR1 is LGHNT and CDR2 is FRNRAP in the germline V gene. This CDR3 contains 15 residues. Trimming stripped 8 bases from V and 7 bases from J, with 21 bases between. As DNA, the CDR3 is TGTGCTAGTACCTTAGGGATCACCGGACCGAATGAGCAGTTCTTC. Amino acid sequence: CASTLGITGPNEQFF.

J is TRBJ2-5 and V is TRBV27; no firm D call. The V end was cut by 5 bases, the J end by 5 bases, with 12 bases between. The germline V gene encodes CDR1 MNHEY and CDR2 SMNVEV (reference sequence). The CDR3 extends over 13 amino acids. The CDR3 DNA is TGTGCCAGCAGTAACAGCCACCGGGAGACCCAGTACTTC. It yields the protein CASSNSHRETQYF.

The rearrangement links TRBV6-1 to TRBJ2-1, with D hard to call. The germline V gene has CDR1 MNHNS and CDR2 SASEGT. Trimming took off 2 bases at V and 9 bases at J, with 17 bases between the two ends. The length of the CDR3 is 15 residues. The CDR3 protein is CASSERQHTGGEQFF. The DNA of the CDR3 is TGTGCCAGCAGTGAACGGCAGCACACGGGTGGTGAGCAGTTCTTC.

This clone was detected once. V is TRBV9 and J is TRBJ2-6; TRBD2 is a possible D gene (6 bases). This CDR3 contains 17 residues. Deletions cut 0 bases from V and 1 base from J, with 11 bases between. Germline V gene lookup returns CDR1 SGDLS and CDR2 YYNGEE. For the CDR3, the DNA is TGTGCCAGCAGCGTAGCAGTTGGGACTTCTGGGGCCAACGTCCTGACTTTC. As protein: CASSVAVGTSGANVLTF.

The chain is built from TRBV2 and TRBJ1-1, with D perhaps matching TRBD1 (6 bases). V lost 8 bases to trimming and J lost 4 bases, with 14 bases between them. CDR1 is SNHLY and CDR2 is FYNNEI in the germline V gene. CDR3 length equals 13 residues. This CDR3 is CASSGEGGTEAFF. In nucleotides, the CDR3 is TGTGCCAGCTCAGGGGAGGGTGGCACTGAAGCTTTCTTT.

This clone was seen a few times. The chain joins TRBV10-2 to TRBJ2-3; D is unclear. V was cut by 2 bases and J by 4 bases, with 10 bases left in between. The CDR3 runs to 14 residues. Germline-derived CDR1 and CDR2 are WSHSY and SAAADI. CDR3 DNA sequence: TGCGCCAGCAGTGAGGTGATAGCCGCAGATACGCAGTATTTT. Translating gives CASSEVIAADTQYF.

This rearrangement joins TRBV7-9 to TRBJ2-3; D uncertain. Germline CDR1 and CDR2: SEHNR and FQNEAQ (reference sequence). Trimming stripped 3 bases from V and 0 bases from J, with 10 bases between. The CDR3 length is 15 residues. The CDR3 nucleotides read TGTGCCAGCAGCTTTAATGGAATTAGCACAGATACGCAGTATTTT. Its translation is CASSFNGISTDTQYF.

The chain is built from TRBV13 and TRBJ1-2, with 7 bases matching TRBD1. CDR1 and CDR2 (germline): PRHDT, FYEKMQ (reference sequence). There are 13 residues in the CDR3. Unmatched junction bases numbered 8, after V lost 5 bases and J lost 8 bases. The CDR3 protein is CASSAFRGSGYTF. CDR3 coding DNA: TGTGCCAGCAGCGCGTTCAGGGGGAGCGGCTACACCTTC. Full variable domain (rest looked up from reference TRBV13 and TRBJ1-2): AAGVIQSPRHLIKEKRETATLKCYPIPRHDTVYWYQQGPGQDPQFLISFYEKMQSDKGSIPDRFSAQQFSDYHSELNMSSLELGDSALYFCASSAFRGSGYTFGSGTRLTVV.

This rearrangement joins TRBV5-4 to TRBJ2-5; D possibly matches TRBD1 or TRBD2 (5 bases each). Germline loops: CDR1 SGHNT, CDR2 YYREEE (reference sequence). The CDR3 is made up of 15 amino acids. V was trimmed by 4 bases and J by 0 bases, leaving 13 bases between them. The CDR3 nucleotides read TGTGCCAGCAGCCCAGGGCCGGGGAACCAAGAGACCCAGTACTTC. Encoded protein: CASSPGPGNQETQYF.

CDR3 coding DNA: TGTGCCAGTACCTCCCTAGGGGCTTCTGGAAACACCATATATTTT. Translation gives CASTSLGASGNTIYF. The gene calls are TRBV19 and TRBJ1-3; TRBD1 is a possible D gene (5 bases). The V gene lost 7 bases and the J gene lost 1 base, with 14 bases spanning the gap. Germline CDR1 is LNHDA and CDR2 is SQIVND (reference sequence). This CDR3 is built from 15 residues.

The chain has TRBV5-1 and TRBJ1-1, with 7 positions matching TRBD1. CDR1 and CDR2 (germline): SGHRS, YFSETQ. Trimming removed 2 bases from V and 6 bases from J; junction bases left unmatched: 7. This CDR3 region has 14 residues. CDR3: CASSFDREISEAFF. The CDR3 bases are TGCGCCAGCAGCTTTGACAGGGAAATTTCTGAAGCTTTCTTT.